This record covers a single T cell receptor (beta chain). Its antigen is still unknown. Base qualities are missing; no much larger clone stands one base away. The entry originates in a study of blood T cell repertoires in COVID-19 (dated by TCRdb to 2020 to 2021). With respect to the entire study: Samples covering the acute and convalescent phases of COVID-19 were provided by collaborators in the United States, Italy and Spain. The material from the prospective study consisted of cDNA or gDNA derived from T cells, B-cell-depleted T cells, or PBMCs. The dataset comprised deeply sampled blood TCRbeta repertoires from subjects exposed to, actively infected with, or recovered from COVID-19. The repertoires were released in a freely available public database meant as a resource for research on the immune response to SARS-CoV-2. Samples were obtained from the ongoing ImmuneRACE study (first 160 participants) and from about 1,300 subjects provided by 6 global collaborators. Nearly every sample came with metadata listing a de-identified subject ID, COVID-19 status, age in years and sex. HLA class I and class II types, where available, came from metadata supplied by the sample provider rather than from assay-based typing.

Summary of the overall study and its limitations: The quantity of clinical and demographic metadata differed by source and by participant and was supplied without curation.

Collaborating institutions collected whole blood in K2EDTA tubes following their own protocols. For TCRbeta analysis, collaborators shipped samples in one of three forms: frozen whole blood, isolated PBMCs, or DNA extracted from either of those sample types. The germline V gene (reference sequence) gives CDR1 as SGHNT and CDR2 as YYREEE. The germline V and J ends show losses of 5 bases and 4 bases respectively, and no gene match explains 6 bases of the junction. The CDR3 numbers 16 residues from cysteine through phenylalanine. The DNA shown is the 48-base CDR3, in frame from base 1. The immunoSEQ Assay, a bias-controlled multiplex PCR, was used to amplify TCRbeta CDR3 regions from genomic DNA. As for how the authors treated the data: The number of nucleated cells in each sample was estimated by amplification of reference gene primers within the assay. Sequence reads were collapsed and filtered to measure the absolute abundance of every unique TCRbeta CDR3 rearrangement. For each sample, productive Simpson clonality was calculated as the square root of Simpson's diversity index across productive rearrangements. TCRdb obtained this table from immuneACCESS and retained in-frame rearrangements with V and J assigned. These tables miss some clones; where compared with another copy, unresolved V genes account for less than half of the shortfall, and the remainder is unexplained. The V and J calls and the clone size are those of that table, but D and trimming were determined from the DNA. Across this sample there are about 40,000 clones, with 80% to 90% seen only once. The top ten clonotypes cover roughly 15% of the sample.

Sequencing was done on a sample of peripheral blood. The clonotype was recovered from a human donor in a cohort sampled during active COVID-19. The chain couples TRBV5-4 to TRBJ2-3; the central 14 bases match TRBD2. Read as DNA, the sequence is TGTGCCAGCAGAGCCGGGACTAGCGGGGGCCCAGATACGCAGTATTTT. It translates to CASRAGTSGGPDTQYF.